These 13 T cell receptor beta chains were sequenced from one sample in a study of STAT5B mutations in CD4+ large granular lymphocyte leukemia (dated 2022 in TCRdb). The library was built by means of the immunoSEQ multiplex PCR assay. Entries here come from immuneACCESS through TCRdb and include only in-frame sequences with V and J called. Some clones fail to appear in such tables; in the studies checked, an unresolved V gene covers under half of the shortfall, and the cause of the remainder is unknown. The sample records approximately 4,900 clones, 85% to 90% of which are singletons. More than 60% of the sample rests with the top ten. The sequenced material came from PBMCs. Receptor source: a man in his forties or fifties with CD4+ T-cell large granular lymphocyte leukemia.

The table lists this clone with a count of one. The chain is built from TRBV10-3 and TRBJ1-1; D uncertain. Trimming cost V 4 bases and J 1 base, with 13 bases left between them. The CDR3 is made up of 15 amino acids. Germline-derived CDR1 and CDR2 are ENHRY and SYGVKD. CDR3 residues: CAISGGSSRNTEAFF. DNA of the CDR3: TGTGCCATCAGTGGAGGCTCCTCAAGGAACACTGAAGCTTTCTTT.

This clone was observed a single time. V gene TRBV10-1 combines with J gene TRBJ1-1, with TRBD1 matching 7 bases. V lost 0 bases, J lost 6 bases, and 7 bases stayed unmatched. The CDR3 sequence is 15 residues long. Germline lookup yields CDR1 WNHNN and CDR2 SYGVQD (reference sequence). CDR3 loop: CASSESWQGGPEAFF. CDR3 in DNA: TGCGCCAGCAGTGAGTCGTGGCAGGGGGGTCCTGAAGCTTTCTTT.

The chain combines TRBV30 with TRBJ1-1; TRBD1 agrees at 7 bases. This CDR3 comprises 13 residues. V shed 2 bases, J shed 3 bases, and the junction held 3 bases outside the gene matches. The germline V gene encodes CDR1 GTSNPN and CDR2 SVGIG (reference sequence). The CDR3 loop reads CAWSRDSDTEAFF. In nucleotides, the CDR3 is TGTGCCTGGAGTCGGGACAGTGACACTGAAGCTTTCTTT.

J is TRBJ2-1 and V is TRBV10-2; TRBD2 matches 7 bases. V gave up 0 bases and J gave up 11 bases; unmatched junction bases: 1. The germline V gene encodes CDR1 WSHSY and CDR2 SAAADI. CDR3 length: 12 residues. The CDR3 spells CASSESRGKQFF. Written as DNA, the CDR3 is TGCGCCAGCAGTGAGTCGCGGGGGAAGCAGTTCTTC.

The chain recombines TRBV7-6 with TRBJ1-3; no firm D call. V lost 2 bases, J lost 3 bases, and 11 bases lay in between. The CDR3 is 15 residues long. Per the germline V gene, CDR1 is SGHVS and CDR2 is FNYEAQ. In nucleotides, the CDR3 is TGTGCCAGCAGCTTAAGGCCGCTGAGTGGAAACACCATATATTTT. Its translation is CASSLRPLSGNTIYF.

This clone came up once. J is TRBJ1-2 and V is TRBV6-1; 9 bases align to TRBD1. Germline trimming cut 2 bases from V and 5 bases from J; bases unmatched to any gene: 3. Germline CDR1 and CDR2: MNHNS and SASEGT. The CDR3 has 14 residues. The CDR3 region is CASSEPDRGYGYTF. DNA of the CDR3: TGTGCCAGCAGTGAACCTGACAGGGGGTATGGCTACACCTTC.

This clone was picked up one time. The chain has TRBV27 and TRBJ1-1, with D possibly TRBD1 on 5 matching bases. The CDR3 extends over 17 amino acids. CDR1 is MNHEY and CDR2 is SMNVEV in the germline V gene (reference sequence). V was cut by 5 bases and J by 3 bases, with 22 bases left in between. The CDR3 DNA is TGTGCCAGCAGTCTCAGATCGGGCCCTCTGGGGGACACTGAAGCTTTCTTT. Protein product: CASSLRSGPLGDTEAFF.

The genes are TRBV7-6 and TRBJ2-7, with D unclear. The CDR3 is 15 residues long. CDR1 is SGHVS, CDR2 FNYEAQ, per germline. Trimming stripped 2 bases from V and 4 bases from J, with 15 bases between. CDR3 sequence: CASSLQGPMGYEQYF. Written as DNA, the CDR3 is TGTGCCAGCAGCTTACAAGGCCCTATGGGGTACGAGCAGTACTTC.

A word on this clone: The junction differs from germline at one of its ends, possibly a read error. The genes are TRBV30 and TRBJ2-1, with TRBD2 matching 7 bases. Germline V lookup: CDR1 GTSNPN, CDR2 SVGIG (reference sequence). This CDR3 comprises 17 residues. The CDR3 nucleotides are TGTGCCTGGGGTGTCGGGGGGACGGGTGGGGGGGGTGGTGAGCAGTTCTTC. Residues: CAWGVGGTGGGGGEQFF.

CDR3 bases: TGCACCAGCAGCCAAGATTGTGGGACAGTTAATCAGCCCCAGCATTTT. Translation gives CTSSQDCGTVNQPQHF. The gene calls are TRBV1 and TRBJ1-5; whether TRBD1, the table's D call, matches the DNA was not checked. TRBV1 is described as a pseudogene. This CDR3 is 16 amino acids long.

V is TRBV5-4 and J is TRBJ1-1; 10 bases agree with TRBD1. This CDR3 region has 14 residues. The J segment lost 5 bases and the V segment lost 3 bases, leaving 4 bases of the junction unmatched. In germline, CDR1 is SGHNT, CDR2 YYREEE (reference sequence). The CDR3 protein is CASSWDRGSTEAFF. For the CDR3, the DNA is TGTGCCAGCAGCTGGGACAGGGGTTCTACTGAAGCTTTCTTT.

The chain has TRBV7-2 and TRBJ1-2; 8 bases fit TRBD1. The V gene's germline CDR1 is SGHTA and CDR2 FQGNSA. The CDR3 is made up of 13 amino acids. The ends lost 5 bases at V and 12 bases at J; junction bases unmatched: 11. The CDR3 spells CASSQRTGPGHTF. In DNA, the CDR3 is TGTGCCAGCAGCCAAAGGACAGGGCCCGGGCACACCTTC. Complete variable domain (other parts from reference TRBV7-2 and TRBJ1-2): GAGVSQSPSNKVTEKGKDVELRCDPISGHTALYWYRQSLGQGLEFLIYFQGNSAPDKSGLPSDRFSAERTGGSVSTLTIQRTQQEDSAVYLCASSQRTGPGHTFGSGTRLTVV.

The rearrangement uses TRBV5-4 and TRBJ2-7, with 11 bases fitting TRBD1. CDR3 length: 14 residues. CDR1 is SGHNT, CDR2 YYREEE, per germline (reference sequence). The ends lost 3 bases at V and 2 bases at J; junction bases unmatched: 1. The CDR3 loop reads CASSSGQGAYEQYF. The CDR3 DNA follows: TGTGCCAGCAGCTCGGGACAGGGGGCCTACGAGCAGTACTTC.